Below, 31 T cell receptor beta chains from the same sample are listed, as sequenced in a study of CD8+CD57+ T cells in acquired aplastic anemia. Whoever was chosen for sequencing had shown CD8+CD57+ cell expansion by flow cytometry. TCR beta VDJ and CDR3 profiles were obtained from a genomic DNA template. TCRdb recomputed calls from the reads with MiXCR, one row per CDR3 protein. The table lists about 180,000 distinct CDR3 sequences, about 60% of them singletons. The sample consisted of sorted CD4+, CD8+, or CD8+CD57+ T cells (not recorded which) from PBMCs. The origin of the receptors is a human donor with aplastic anemia.

The chain couples TRBV20-1 to TRBJ2-3, with 11 bases fitting TRBD2. This CDR3 is built from 16 residues. The germline CDR1 and CDR2 sequences are DFQATT and SNEGSKA (reference sequence). With V trimmed by 1 base and J by 1 base, 4 bases remained unmatched. The CDR3 loop reads CSARGSGREGTDTQYF. In DNA, the CDR3 is TGCAGTGCTAGAGGTAGCGGGAGGGAGGGCACAGATACGCAGTATTTT.

The rearrangement uses TRBV20-1 and TRBJ2-3; 8 bases line up with TRBD2. J was trimmed by 2 bases and V by 8 bases; bases with no gene match: 6. The CDR3 contains 13 residues. Germline V gene lookup returns CDR1 DFQATT and CDR2 SNEGSKA (reference sequence). The CDR3 is CSFTSGVTDTQYF. As DNA, the CDR3 is TGCAGTTTCACTAGCGGCGTCACAGATACGCAGTATTTT.

This clonotype was seen only a few times. The V gene is TRBV10-3, the J gene TRBJ2-7, with TRBD1 matching 7 bases. Trimming at V came to 10 bases and at J to 4 bases, leaving 13 bases not matched to a gene. Germline CDR1 reads ENHRY; CDR2 reads SYGVKD. The CDR3 runs 14 residues. The CDR3 protein is CASSRGDSRYEQYF. DNA for the CDR3: TGTGCCAGCAGCCGTGGGGACAGTCGTTACGAGCAGTACTTC.

This chain links TRBV12-5 with TRBJ1-1, with unresolved D. The germline gives CDR1 LGHNT, CDR2 FRNRAP. This CDR3 is 11 amino acids long. V lost 5 bases and J lost 5, with 6 bases in between. The CDR3 region is CASGARTEAFF. CDR3 sequence (DNA): TGTGCTAGTGGTGCGCGGACTGAAGCTTTCTTT.

As to this clonotype: One end of the junction does not line up with germline, which may come from a read error. The rearrangement links TRBV7-2 to TRBJ2-7; D unclear. Germline-derived CDR1 and CDR2 are SGHTA and FQGNSA. The CDR3 length is 13 residues. The CDR3 here is CASSLAPVYEQNF. The DNA of the CDR3 is TGTGCCAGCAGCTTAGCCCCAGTTTACGAGCAGAACTTC.

V is TRBV5-1 and J is TRBJ2-1; D is possibly TRBD1 (5 bases). Germline CDR1 is SGHRS and CDR2 is YFSETQ. The CDR3 consists of 14 residues. Trimming took 0 bases from V and 2 from J, leaving 6 bases between them. The CDR3, as DNA: TGCGCCAGCAGCTTGGAGGGGCCCTACAATGAGCAGTTCTTC. Its translation is CASSLEGPYNEQFF.

The V call is TRBV5-1, the J call TRBJ2-1; D is perhaps TRBD2 (6 bases). CDR1 and CDR2 from the germline V gene are SGHRS and YFSETQ. With 4 bases removed from V and 9 bases from J, the gap between germline ends came to 14 bases. The CDR3 consists of 13 residues. In DNA, the CDR3 is TGCGCCAGCAGCGGGACCACTAGCTTTGAGCAGTTCTTC. It encodes CASSGTTSFEQFF.

This clonotype was found a few times. This CDR3 is CASSPRGGGDQPQHF. The CDR3 DNA sequence: TGTGCCAGCAGCCCCAGAGGCGGGGGCGATCAGCCCCAGCATTTT. V and J are TRBV7-9 and TRBJ1-5; perhaps TRBD1 as D (6 bases). Trimming removed 5 bases at V and 5 bases at J, with 16 bases between. Germline loops: CDR1 SEHNR, CDR2 FQNEAQ (reference sequence). This CDR3 contains 15 residues.

The V and J genes are TRBV11-2 and TRBJ2-3; 8 nucleotides match TRBD2. The V gene's germline CDR1 is SGHAT and CDR2 FQNNGV. V lost 0 bases, J lost 1 base, and 0 bases stayed unmatched. This CDR3 is 15 amino acids long. As DNA, the CDR3 is TGTGCCAGCAGCTTAGATAGCGGGGGCACAGATACGCAGTATTTT. Translated, it gives CASSLDSGGTDTQYF.

The chain is built from TRBV14 and TRBJ1-1; D is undetermined. V was clipped by 3 bases and J by 0 bases, with 14 bases between them. This CDR3 contains 16 residues. Germline CDR1 and CDR2: SGHDN and FVKESK. CDR3 loop: CASSHESGLMNTEAFF. Written as DNA, the CDR3 is TGTGCCAGCAGCCATGAGTCAGGCCTGATGAACACTGAAGCTTTCTTT.

The chain has TRBV2 and TRBJ2-7; tentatively, D is TRBD2 (6 bases). CDR1 is SNHLY, CDR2 FYNNEI, per germline. The V end lost 2 bases, the J end lost 2 bases, and 10 bases lay between the germline ends. CDR3 length: 14 amino acids. CDR3 sequence (DNA): TGTGCCAGCAGTGAATACGGGGGAGCCTACGAGCAGTACTTC. It is translated as CASSEYGGAYEQYF. Full variable domain (outside the CDR3, taken from reference TRBV2 and TRBJ2-7): EPEVTQTPSHQVTQMGQEVILRCVPISNHLYFYWYRQILGQKVEFLVSFYNNEISEKSEIFDDQFSVERPDGSNFTLKIRSTKLEDSAMYFCASSEYGGAYEQYFGPGTRLTVT.

This chain links TRBV7-8 with TRBJ2-3, with D perhaps TRBD2 (6 bases). The CDR3 is made up of 15 amino acids. The ends were cut back, 5 bases at V and 3 bases at J, with 15 bases in the middle. Germline V gives CDR1 SGHVS, CDR2 FQNEAQ. CDR3 sequence reads: CASSDYVGRTDTQYF. Written as DNA, the CDR3 is TGTGCCAGCAGCGATTATGTGGGGAGGACAGATACGCAGTATTTT.

V gene TRBV10-2 combines with J gene TRBJ2-7; the D gene is possibly TRBD2 (5 bases). This CDR3 region has 11 residues. V was trimmed by 8 bases and J by 3 bases, leaving 8 bases between them. The V gene's germline CDR1 is WSHSY and CDR2 SAAADI. The CDR3 loop reads CASSGIYEQYF. Here the CDR3 DNA reads TGCGCCAGCTCGGGGATCTACGAGCAGTACTTC.

This clonotype occurred many times. The rearrangement joins TRBV29-1 to TRBJ2-7; TRBD2 matches at 8 bases. CDR1 SQVTM and CDR2 ANQGSEA come from the germline V gene. The length of the CDR3 is 13 residues. V lost 4 bases to trimming and J lost 2 bases; unmatched junction nucleotides: 4. The CDR3 nucleotides read TGCAGCGTTGCGGGGGGGCGAACCTACGAGCAGTACTTC. Its translation: CSVAGGRTYEQYF.

This rearrangement joins TRBV12-3 or TRBV12-4 to TRBJ2-3, with D perhaps TRBD1 (6 bases). Trimming stripped 2 bases from V and 5 bases from J, with 20 bases between. The CDR3 extends over 17 amino acids. The CDR3 DNA reads as TGTGCCAGCAGTTTAAGGGGCACAGGGAAGCTGGGAGATACGCAGTATTTT. Its protein is CASSLRGTGKLGDTQYF.

This chain connects TRBV29-1 to TRBJ1-1; 8 positions agree with TRBD1. The germline CDR1 and CDR2 sequences are SQVTM and ANQGSEA. V trimming: 7 bases; J trimming: 1 base; junction bases outside the gene matches: 5. The CDR3 has 13 amino acids. In nucleotides, the CDR3 is TGCAGCGCACTCGACAGGGGGAACACTGAAGCTTTCTTT. Translated, it gives CSALDRGNTEAFF.

Concerning this clonotype itself: It may be a read error: a sequence one base away is much more abundant. The V call is TRBV2, the J call TRBJ2-7; the match to TRBD2 covers 7 bases. Germline V gene sequence: CDR1 SNHLY, CDR2 FYNNEI. This CDR3 contains 13 residues. The V and J ends lost 5 bases and 2 bases, in that order; junction bases with no gene match: 3. CDR3 DNA: TGTGCCAGCAGTTTGACTAGCCCCTACGAGCAGTACTTC. Translation gives CASSLTSPYEQYF.

The chain uses TRBV5-1 and TRBJ2-7; D might be TRBD1 (7 bases). Trimming removed 3 bases from V and 0 bases from J, with 16 bases in between. Germline V gene sequence: CDR1 SGHRS, CDR2 YFSETQ. The CDR3 is 16 amino acids. Here the CDR3 reads CASSSGDDRASYEQYF. The CDR3 DNA reads TGCGCCAGCAGCTCGGGGGACGACAGGGCCTCCTACGAGCAGTACTTC. The whole variable domain, filled in from reference TRBV5-1 and TRBJ2-7, reads KAGVTQTPRYLIKTRGQQVTLSCSPISGHRSVSWYQQTPGQGLQFLFEYFSETQRNKGNFPGRFSGRQFSNSRSEMNVSTLELGDSALYLCASSSGDDRASYEQYFGPGTRLTVT.

This clonotype was observed many times. The chain has TRBV5-1 and TRBJ2-3; 15 bases are shared with TRBD2. Looked up from germline, CDR1 is SGHRS and CDR2 is YFSETQ. The CDR3 extends over 18 amino acids. The junction had 8 bases not matched to a gene; V was cut back by 4 bases and J by 2 bases. The CDR3 DNA reads TGCGCCAGCAGCGGGGGACTAGCGGGGGGTGAAAACACAGATACGCAGTATTTT. Translating gives CASSGGLAGGENTDTQYF.

This clonotype was counted a few times. The chain has TRBV10-3 and TRBJ1-3, with 8 bases identical to TRBD1. CDR1 is ENHRY and CDR2 is SYGVKD in the germline V gene. The V and J ends lost 6 bases and 1 base, in that order; junction bases with no gene match: 14. This CDR3 region has 18 residues. The CDR3 DNA reads TGTGCCATCAGGCCGACGGACAGGGACTTTCTTTCTGGAAACACCATATATTTT. Translating it yields CAIRPTDRDFLSGNTIYF.

About this clonotype itself: A clone one base away is much larger, so this may be a read error. The chain employs TRBV6-5 and TRBJ2-1; 11 positions match TRBD1. Germline assignment: CDR1 MNHEY and CDR2 SVGAGI. The CDR3 is 14 residues long. This CDR3 is CASSWGQGDNEQSF. DNA of the CDR3: TGTGCCAGCAGTTGGGGACAGGGGGACAATGAGCAGTCCTTC.

The chain carries TRBV5-8 and TRBJ1-2; D is perhaps TRBD1 (5 bases). Trimming left V 4 bases short and J 0 bases short, with 13 bases between. The CDR3 has 15 residues. CDR1 and CDR2 from the germline V gene are SGHTS and YDEGEE. CDR3: CASSPGRRTNYGYTF. The DNA of the CDR3 is TGTGCCAGCAGCCCGGGACGGAGAACTAACTATGGCTACACCTTC.

V and J are TRBV4-3 and TRBJ2-3, with a possible D match to TRBD1 (5 bases). Trimming shortened V by 1 base and J by 6 bases, and 11 bases separated the two germline ends. The CDR3 totals 14 residues. Germline CDR1 is LGHNA and CDR2 is YSLEER. CDR3 sequence (DNA): TGCGCCAGCAGCCAAGCGGGCTCAGGGGATACGCAGTATTTT. Its protein product is CASSQAGSGDTQYF.

There are many counts of this clonotype. The chain is built from TRBV10-3 and TRBJ2-5; 10 positions agree with TRBD2. Unmatched junction bases numbered 6, after V lost 4 bases and J lost 1 base. The CDR3 covers 16 residues. The germline gives CDR1 ENHRY, CDR2 SYGVKD. CDR3 protein: CAISGLAGASQETQYF. The CDR3 coding sequence is TGTGCCATCAGTGGTCTAGCGGGGGCCAGCCAAGAGACCCAGTACTTC.

The gene calls are TRBV7-2 and TRBJ1-5, with a possible D match to TRBD1 (5 bases). Between the trimmed V and J ends, which lost 3 bases and 3 bases, there was a span of 9 bases. Germline CDR1 is SGHTA and CDR2 is FQGNSA. This CDR3 has 14 residues. The CDR3 DNA follows: TGTGCCAGCAGCTTGGTGGGGGTCAATCAGCCCCAGCATTTT. It specifies CASSLVGVNQPQHF.

This chain uses TRBV10-2 with TRBJ1-1, with 11 nucleotides matching TRBD1. Trimming removed 2 bases from V and 4 bases from J; junction bases left unmatched: 6. In germline, CDR1 is WSHSY, CDR2 SAAADI. The CDR3 is made up of 16 amino acids. The CDR3 DNA is TGCGCCAGCAGTGAGAGTAGGGGGACAGGGGGCACTGAAGCTTTCTTT. Translating gives CASSESRGTGGTEAFF.

The chain employs TRBV9 and TRBJ1-2, with TRBD1 matching 7 bases. The CDR3 loop spans 15 amino acids. Germline V gives CDR1 SGDLS, CDR2 YYNGEE. Trimming at V came to 2 bases and at J to 8 bases, leaving 12 bases not matched to a gene. CDR3: CASSVLDRNNGGYTF. CDR3 in DNA: TGTGCCAGCAGCGTCCTGGACAGGAACAATGGGGGCTACACCTTC.

This chain uses TRBV6-1 with TRBJ1-2; no definite D call. V lost 2 bases and J lost 4, with 8 bases in between. This CDR3 is built from 13 residues. CDR1 MNHNS and CDR2 SASEGT come from the germline V gene. This chain's CDR3 is CASSERRGYGYTF. The CDR3 nucleotides are TGTGCCAGCAGTGAAAGACGAGGCTATGGCTACACCTTC.

The chain uses TRBV15 and TRBJ1-5; tentative D call: TRBD1 (6 bases). Germline V gene sequence: CDR1 LNHNV, CDR2 YYDKDF (reference sequence). The V end was cut by 0 bases, the J end by 9 bases, with 15 bases between. This CDR3 spans 15 amino acids. The CDR3 reads CATSRERGGIWPQHF. CDR3 bases: TGTGCCACCAGCAGAGAAAGAGGGGGGATTTGGCCCCAGCATTTT.

This sequence joins TRBV5-6 and TRBJ2-5; the match to TRBD2 covers 16 bases. Germline values: CDR1 SGHDT, CDR2 YYEEEE. The CDR3 covers 16 residues. V lost 3 bases to trimming and J lost 4 bases; unmatched junction nucleotides: 3. CDR3 amino acids: CASSWGLAGGRETQYF. Written as DNA, the CDR3 is TGTGCCAGCAGCTGGGGACTAGCGGGGGGGCGAGAGACCCAGTACTTC.

The chain employs TRBV6-6 and TRBJ2-7, with TRBD2 as a possible D gene (5 bases). CDR1 is MNHNY and CDR2 is SVGAGI in the germline V gene (reference sequence). With 0 bases removed from V and 3 bases from J, the gap between germline ends came to 12 bases. The CDR3 contains 15 residues. The CDR3 is CASSYSRGSNYEQYF. The DNA for the CDR3 is TGTGCCAGCAGTTACTCAAGAGGGAGTAACTACGAGCAGTACTTC.